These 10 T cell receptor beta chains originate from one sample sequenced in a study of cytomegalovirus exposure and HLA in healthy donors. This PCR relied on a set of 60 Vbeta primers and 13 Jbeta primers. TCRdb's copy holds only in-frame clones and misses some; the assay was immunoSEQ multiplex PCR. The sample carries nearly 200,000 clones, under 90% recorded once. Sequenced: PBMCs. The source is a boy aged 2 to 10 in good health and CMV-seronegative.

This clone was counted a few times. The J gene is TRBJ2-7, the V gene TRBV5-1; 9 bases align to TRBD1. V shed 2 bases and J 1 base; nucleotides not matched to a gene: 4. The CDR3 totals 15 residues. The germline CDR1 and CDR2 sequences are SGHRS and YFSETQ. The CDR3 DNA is TGCGCCAGCAGCTTACCCGGACAGGGGTCCTACGAGCAGTACTTC. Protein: CASSLPGQGSYEQYF.

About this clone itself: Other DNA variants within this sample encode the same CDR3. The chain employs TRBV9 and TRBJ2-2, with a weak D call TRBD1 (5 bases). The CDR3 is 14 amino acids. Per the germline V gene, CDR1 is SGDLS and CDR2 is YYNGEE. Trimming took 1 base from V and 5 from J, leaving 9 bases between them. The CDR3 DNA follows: TGTGCCAGCAGCGTAAGGGGTGGGACCGGGGAGCTGTTTTTT. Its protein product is CASSVRGGTGELFF.

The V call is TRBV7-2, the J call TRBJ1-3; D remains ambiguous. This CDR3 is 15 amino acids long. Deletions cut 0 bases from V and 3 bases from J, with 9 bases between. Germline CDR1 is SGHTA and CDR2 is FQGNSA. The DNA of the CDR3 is TGTGCCAGCAGCTTAGCGTGGCGGGGTGGAAACACCATATATTTT. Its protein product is CASSLAWRGGNTIYF.

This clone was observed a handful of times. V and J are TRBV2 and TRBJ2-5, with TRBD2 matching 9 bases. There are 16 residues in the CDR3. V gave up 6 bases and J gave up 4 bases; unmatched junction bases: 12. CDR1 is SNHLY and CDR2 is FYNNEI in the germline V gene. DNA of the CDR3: TGTGCCAGCAGAATCGGGCGCGGGGGGGCTCGAGAGACCCAGTACTTC. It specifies CASRIGRGGARETQYF.

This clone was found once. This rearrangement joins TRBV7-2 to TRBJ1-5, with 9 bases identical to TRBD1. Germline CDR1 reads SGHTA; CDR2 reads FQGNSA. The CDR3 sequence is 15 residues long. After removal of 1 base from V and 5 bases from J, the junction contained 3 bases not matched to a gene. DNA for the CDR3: TGTGCCAGCAGCTTAGTACAGGGGGCGGATCAGCCCCAGCATTTT. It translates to CASSLVQGADQPQHF.

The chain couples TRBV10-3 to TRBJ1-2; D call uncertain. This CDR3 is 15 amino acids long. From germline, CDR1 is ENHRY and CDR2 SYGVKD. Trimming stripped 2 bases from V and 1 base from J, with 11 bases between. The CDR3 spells CAISEAAGFNYGYTF. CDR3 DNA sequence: TGTGCCATCAGTGAGGCCGCAGGATTTAACTATGGCTACACCTTC.

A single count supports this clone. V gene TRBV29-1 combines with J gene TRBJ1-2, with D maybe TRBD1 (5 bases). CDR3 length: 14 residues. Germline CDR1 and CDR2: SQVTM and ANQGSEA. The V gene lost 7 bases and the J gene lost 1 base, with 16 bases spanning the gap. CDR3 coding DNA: TGCAGCGCCGGGGGGACGGCAGATAACTATGGCTACACCTTC. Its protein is CSAGGTADNYGYTF.

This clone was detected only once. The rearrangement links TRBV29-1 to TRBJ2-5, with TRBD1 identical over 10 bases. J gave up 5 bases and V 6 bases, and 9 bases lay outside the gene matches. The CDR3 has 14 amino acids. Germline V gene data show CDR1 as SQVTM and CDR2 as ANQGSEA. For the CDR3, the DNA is TGCAGCGTACTCGGGACAGGGGAGACGGAGACCCAGTACTTC. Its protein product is CSVLGTGETETQYF. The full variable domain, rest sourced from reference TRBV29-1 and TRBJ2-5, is SAVISQKPSRDICQRGTSLTIQCQVDSQVTMMFWYRQQPGQSLTLIATANQGSEATYESGFVIDKFPISRPNLTFSTLTVSNMSPEDSSIYLCSVLGTGETETQYFGPGTRLLVL.

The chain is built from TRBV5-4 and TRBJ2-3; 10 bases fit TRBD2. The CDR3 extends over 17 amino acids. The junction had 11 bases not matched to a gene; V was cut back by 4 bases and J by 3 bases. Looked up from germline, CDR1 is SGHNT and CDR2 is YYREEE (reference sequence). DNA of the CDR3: TGTGCCAGCAGCCCCGGCCCCAGCGGGGGGGCAACAGATACGCAGTATTTT. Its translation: CASSPGPSGGATDTQYF.

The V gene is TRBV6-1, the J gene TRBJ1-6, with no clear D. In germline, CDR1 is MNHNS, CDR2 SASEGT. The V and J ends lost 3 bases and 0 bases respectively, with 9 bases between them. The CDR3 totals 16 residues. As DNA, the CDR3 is TGTGCCAGCAGTGATTTACCAGGCTCCTATAATTCACCCCTCCACTTT. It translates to CASSDLPGSYNSPLHF.